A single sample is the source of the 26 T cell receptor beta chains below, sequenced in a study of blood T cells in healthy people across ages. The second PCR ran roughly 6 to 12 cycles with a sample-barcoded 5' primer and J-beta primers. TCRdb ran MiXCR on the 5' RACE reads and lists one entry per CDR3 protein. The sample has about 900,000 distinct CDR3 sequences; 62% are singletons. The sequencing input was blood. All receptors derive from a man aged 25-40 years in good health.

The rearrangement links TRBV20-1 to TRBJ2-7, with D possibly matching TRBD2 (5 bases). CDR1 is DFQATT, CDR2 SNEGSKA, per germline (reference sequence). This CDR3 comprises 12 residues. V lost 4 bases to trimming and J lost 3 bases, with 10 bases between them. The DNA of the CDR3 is TGCAGTGCTACCGATCGGGACTACGAGCAGTACTTC. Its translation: CSATDRDYEQYF.

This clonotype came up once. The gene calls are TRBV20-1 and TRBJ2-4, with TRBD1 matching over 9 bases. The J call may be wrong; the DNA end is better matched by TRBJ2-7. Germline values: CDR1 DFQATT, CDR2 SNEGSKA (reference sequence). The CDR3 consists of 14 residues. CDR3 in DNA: TGCAGTGCTAGGACCCGGGGACAGGGTTACGAGCAGTACTTC. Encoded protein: CSARTRGQGYEQYF.

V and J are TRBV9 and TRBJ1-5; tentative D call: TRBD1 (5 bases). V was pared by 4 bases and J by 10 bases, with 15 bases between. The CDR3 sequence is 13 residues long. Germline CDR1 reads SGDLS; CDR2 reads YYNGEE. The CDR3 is CASSPHDGGPQHF. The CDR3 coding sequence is TGTGCCAGCAGCCCACATGACGGGGGACCCCAGCATTTT.

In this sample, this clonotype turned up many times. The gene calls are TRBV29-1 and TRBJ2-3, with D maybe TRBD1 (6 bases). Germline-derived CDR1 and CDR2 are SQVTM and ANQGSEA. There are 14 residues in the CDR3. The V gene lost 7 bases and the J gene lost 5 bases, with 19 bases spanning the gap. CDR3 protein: CSADGQSGEDTQYF. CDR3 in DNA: TGCAGCGCCGACGGACAGTCAGGGGAAGATACGCAGTATTTT.

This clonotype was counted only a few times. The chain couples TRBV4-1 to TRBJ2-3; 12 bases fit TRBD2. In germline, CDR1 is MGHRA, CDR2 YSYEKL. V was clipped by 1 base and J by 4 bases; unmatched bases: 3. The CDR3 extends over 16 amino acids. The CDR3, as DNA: TGCGCCAGCAGCCAAGTCCCTAGCGGGGGGGCAGATACGCAGTATTTT. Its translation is CASSQVPSGGADTQYF.

The CDR3 reads CASSLLGTGASPLHF. The CDR3 DNA sequence: TGTGCCAGCAGTCTACTAGGGACAGGGGCTTCACCCCTCCACTTT. This chain joins TRBV12-3 or TRBV12-4 and TRBJ1-6; 10 nucleotides line up with TRBD1. The CDR3 spans 15 residues. Unmatched junction bases numbered 7, after V lost 5 bases and J lost 9 bases.

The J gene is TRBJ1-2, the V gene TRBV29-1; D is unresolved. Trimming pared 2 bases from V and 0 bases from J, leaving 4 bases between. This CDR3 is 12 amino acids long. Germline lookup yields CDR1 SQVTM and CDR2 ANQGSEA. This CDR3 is CSVEQANYGYTF. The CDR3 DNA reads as TGCAGCGTTGAACAAGCTAACTATGGCTACACCTTC.

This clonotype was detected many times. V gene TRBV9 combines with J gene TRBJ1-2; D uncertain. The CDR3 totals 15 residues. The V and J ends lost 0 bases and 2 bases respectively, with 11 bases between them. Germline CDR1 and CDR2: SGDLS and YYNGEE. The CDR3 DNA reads TGTGCCAGCAGCGTAGGAATCGCTGGAAACTATGGCTACACCTTC. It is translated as CASSVGIAGNYGYTF.

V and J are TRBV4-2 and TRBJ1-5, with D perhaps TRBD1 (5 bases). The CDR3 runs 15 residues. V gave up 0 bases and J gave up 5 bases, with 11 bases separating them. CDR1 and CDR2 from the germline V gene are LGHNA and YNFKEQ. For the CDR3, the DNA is TGTGCCAGCAGCCAAGATTGGGGGAAAGATCAGCCCCAGCATTTT. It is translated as CASSQDWGKDQPQHF.

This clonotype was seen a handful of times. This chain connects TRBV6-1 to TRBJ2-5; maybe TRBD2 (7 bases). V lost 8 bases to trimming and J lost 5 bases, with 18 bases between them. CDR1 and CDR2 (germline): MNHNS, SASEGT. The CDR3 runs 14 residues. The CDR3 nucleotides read TGTGCCAGCGGGGGGGGCCACAAGAGGGAGACCCAGTACTTC. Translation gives CASGGGHKRETQYF.

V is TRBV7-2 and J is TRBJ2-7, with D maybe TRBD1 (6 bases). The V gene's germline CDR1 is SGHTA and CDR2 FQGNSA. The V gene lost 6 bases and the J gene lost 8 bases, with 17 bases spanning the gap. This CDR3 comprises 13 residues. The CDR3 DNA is TGTGCCAGCAGATTAACAGGGTTCGGGAAGCAGTACTTC. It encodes CASRLTGFGKQYF.

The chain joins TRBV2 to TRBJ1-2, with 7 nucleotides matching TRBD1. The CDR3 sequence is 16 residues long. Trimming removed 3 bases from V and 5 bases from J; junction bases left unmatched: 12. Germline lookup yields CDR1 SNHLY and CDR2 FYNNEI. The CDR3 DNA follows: TGTGCCAGCAGTGAGCCGGGACAGTTACACAATTATGGCTACACCTTC. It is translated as CASSEPGQLHNYGYTF. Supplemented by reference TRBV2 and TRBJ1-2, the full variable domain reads EPEVTQTPSHQVTQMGQEVILRCVPISNHLYFYWYRQILGQKVEFLVSFYNNEISEKSEIFDDQFSVERPDGSNFTLKIRSTKLEDSAMYFCASSEPGQLHNYGYTFGSGTRLTVV.

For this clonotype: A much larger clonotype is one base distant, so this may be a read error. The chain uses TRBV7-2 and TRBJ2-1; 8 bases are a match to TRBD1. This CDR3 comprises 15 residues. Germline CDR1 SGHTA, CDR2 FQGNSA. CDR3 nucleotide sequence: TGTGCCAGCAGCTGGACAGGGAGCTCCTACGATGAGCAGTTCTTC. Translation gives CASSWTGSSYDEQFF.

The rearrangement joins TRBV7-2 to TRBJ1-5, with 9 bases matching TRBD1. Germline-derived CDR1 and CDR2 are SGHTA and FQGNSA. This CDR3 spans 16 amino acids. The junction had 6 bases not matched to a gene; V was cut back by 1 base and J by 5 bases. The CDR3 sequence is CASSLETGGADQPQHF. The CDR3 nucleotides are TGTGCCAGCAGCTTAGAAACAGGGGGCGCAGATCAGCCCCAGCATTTT.

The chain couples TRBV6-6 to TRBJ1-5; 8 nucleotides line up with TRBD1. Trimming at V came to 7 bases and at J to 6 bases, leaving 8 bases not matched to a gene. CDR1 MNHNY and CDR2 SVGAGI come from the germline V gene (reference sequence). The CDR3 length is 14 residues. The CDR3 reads CASTQAGGSQPQHF. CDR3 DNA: TGTGCCAGCACCCAGGCAGGGGGCAGTCAGCCCCAGCATTTT.

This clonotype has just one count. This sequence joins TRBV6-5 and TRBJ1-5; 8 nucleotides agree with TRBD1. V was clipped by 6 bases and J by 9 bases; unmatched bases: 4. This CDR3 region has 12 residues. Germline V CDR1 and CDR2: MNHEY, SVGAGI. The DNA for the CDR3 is TGTGCCAGCAGAAAAACAGGGGGGCCCCAGCATTTT. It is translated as CASRKTGGPQHF.

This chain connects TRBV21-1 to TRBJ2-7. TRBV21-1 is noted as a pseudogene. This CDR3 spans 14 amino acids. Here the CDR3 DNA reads TGTGCCAGCAGCAAACGACAGGGCCCCTACGAGCAGTACTTC. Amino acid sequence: CASSKRQGPYEQYF.

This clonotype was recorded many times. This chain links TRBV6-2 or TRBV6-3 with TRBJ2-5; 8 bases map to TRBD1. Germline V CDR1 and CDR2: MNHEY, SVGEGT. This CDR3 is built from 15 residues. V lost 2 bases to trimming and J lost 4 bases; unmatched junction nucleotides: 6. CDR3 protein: CASSYQGAGRETQYF. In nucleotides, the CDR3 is TGTGCCAGCAGTTACCAGGGGGCAGGGCGAGAGACCCAGTACTTC.

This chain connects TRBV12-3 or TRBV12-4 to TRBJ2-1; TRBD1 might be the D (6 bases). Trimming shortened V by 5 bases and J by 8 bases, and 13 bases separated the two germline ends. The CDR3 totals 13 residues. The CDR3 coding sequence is TGTGCCAGCAGTCCAGAACAGGGATATGAGCAGTTCTTC. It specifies CASSPEQGYEQFF.

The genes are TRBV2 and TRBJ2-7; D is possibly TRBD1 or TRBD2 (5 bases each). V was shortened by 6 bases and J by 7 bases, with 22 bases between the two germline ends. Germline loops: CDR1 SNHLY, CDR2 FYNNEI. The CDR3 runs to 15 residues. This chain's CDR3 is CASRETGTDLREQYF. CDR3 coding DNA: TGTGCCAGCAGAGAAACCGGGACCGATCTACGGGAGCAGTACTTC.

The CDR3 DNA is TGCAGCGTTGACTATTGGCAACCCTATGGCTACACCTTC. It specifies CSVDYWQPYGYTF. The J gene is TRBJ1-2, the V gene TRBV29-1; no firm D call. The CDR3 consists of 13 residues. Trimming removed 3 bases from V and 4 bases from J, with 12 bases in between. CDR1 is SQVTM, CDR2 ANQGSEA, per germline.

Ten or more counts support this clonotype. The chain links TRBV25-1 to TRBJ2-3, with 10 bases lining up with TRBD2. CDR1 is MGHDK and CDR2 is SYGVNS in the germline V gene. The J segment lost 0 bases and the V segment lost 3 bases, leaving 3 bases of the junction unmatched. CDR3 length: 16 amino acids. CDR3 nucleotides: TGTGCCAGCAGTGAGGCTAGCGGGAGAAGCACAGATACGCAGTATTTT. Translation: CASSEASGRSTDTQYF.

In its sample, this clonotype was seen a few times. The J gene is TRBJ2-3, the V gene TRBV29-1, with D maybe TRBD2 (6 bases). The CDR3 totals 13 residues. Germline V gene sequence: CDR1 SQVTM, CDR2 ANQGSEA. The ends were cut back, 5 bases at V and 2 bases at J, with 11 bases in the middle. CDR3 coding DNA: TGCAGCGTTAGAGTGGACTACACAGATACGCAGTATTTT. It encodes CSVRVDYTDTQYF.

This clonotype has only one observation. The CDR3 DNA follows: TGTGCCAGCAGTCCCCCTGCGGCAATTGAAAAACTGTTTTTT. Its protein product is CASSPPAAIEKLFF. The chain is built from TRBV12-3 or TRBV12-4 and TRBJ1-4; unclear D gene. The CDR3 runs 14 residues. Deletions cut 5 bases from V and 7 bases from J, with 14 bases between.

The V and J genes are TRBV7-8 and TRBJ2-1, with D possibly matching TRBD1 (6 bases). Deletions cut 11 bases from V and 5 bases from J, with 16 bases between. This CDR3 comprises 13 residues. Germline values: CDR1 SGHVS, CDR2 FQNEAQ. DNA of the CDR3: TGTGCCTCCCTAGGCTGGACAGACAATGAGCAGTTCTTC. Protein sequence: CASLGWTDNEQFF. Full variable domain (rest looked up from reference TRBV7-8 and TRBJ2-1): GAGVSQSPRYKVAKRGQDVALRCDPISGHVSLFWYQQALGQGPEFLTYFQNEAQLDKSGLPSDRFFAERPEGSVSTLKIQRTQQEDSAVYLCASLGWTDNEQFFGPGTRLTVL.

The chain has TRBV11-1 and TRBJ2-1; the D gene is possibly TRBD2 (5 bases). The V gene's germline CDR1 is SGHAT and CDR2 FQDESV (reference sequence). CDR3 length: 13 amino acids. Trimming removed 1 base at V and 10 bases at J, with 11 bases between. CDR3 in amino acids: CASSLENRGEQFF. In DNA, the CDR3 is TGTGCCAGCAGCTTAGAGAATCGGGGAGAGCAGTTCTTC.